The 8 T cell receptor beta chains listed next were all sequenced from one sample in a study of blood T cell repertoires in COVID-19. The method was immunoSEQ multiplex PCR; TCRdb's version includes in-frame clones alone and lacks a portion of them. The sample holds around 300,000 clones; roughly 88% are singletons and the top ten take 1.6%. Material for sequencing was peripheral blood. The receptor set was obtained from a woman in her 30s with COVID-19, enrolled during active disease.

V and J are TRBV20-1 and TRBJ1-5, with TRBD1 as a possible D gene (6 bases). V shed 3 bases and J shed 2 bases, with 20 bases lying between them. The germline CDR1 and CDR2 sequences are DFQATT and SNEGSKA (reference sequence). The CDR3 length is 17 residues. DNA of the CDR3: TGCAGTGCTAGTGCTTATTACCGGGACACACGCAATCAGCCCCAGCATTTT. This gives the protein CSASAYYRDTRNQPQHF.

This chain links TRBV5-4 with TRBJ1-4; TRBD1 might be the D (5 bases). This CDR3 region has 14 residues. Germline assignment: CDR1 SGHNT and CDR2 YYREEE (reference sequence). V was shortened by 3 bases and J by 7 bases, with 13 bases between the two germline ends. In DNA, the CDR3 is TGTGCCAGCAGCTCTGGGCAGGGAGGTGAAAAACTGTTTTTT. This sequence encodes CASSSGQGGEKLFF. The complete variable domain, with remaining parts taken from reference TRBV5-4 and TRBJ1-4, reads ETGVTQSPTHLIKTRGQQVTLRCSSQSGHNTVSWYQQALGQGPQFIFQYYREEENGRGNFPPRFSGLQFPNYSSELNVNALELDDSALYLCASSSGQGGEKLFFGSGTQLSVL.

The J gene is TRBJ2-7, the V gene TRBV7-8, with 10 bases aligning to TRBD2. J was trimmed by 7 bases and V by 5 bases; bases with no gene match: 14. Per the germline V gene, CDR1 is SGHVS and CDR2 is FQNEAQ. The CDR3 runs 16 residues. The CDR3 reads CASSSHGAGGQREQYF. The CDR3 coding sequence is TGTGCCAGCAGCAGCCATGGAGCGGGGGGGCAACGTGAGCAGTACTTC.

The chain combines TRBV2 with TRBJ1-2, with D maybe TRBD1 (6 bases). V was pared by 1 base and J by 0 bases, with 6 bases between. This CDR3 region has 14 residues. Looked up from germline, CDR1 is SNHLY and CDR2 is FYNNEI. Here the CDR3 DNA reads TGTGCCAGCAGTGAAGGGACAGCTAACTATGGCTACACCTTC. Translating it yields CASSEGTANYGYTF.

J is TRBJ1-6 and V is TRBV19; D is possibly TRBD1 (5 bases). CDR3 length: 14 residues. Per germline, CDR1 LNHDA and CDR2 SQIVND (reference sequence). Between the trimmed V and J ends, which lost 5 bases and 13 bases, there was a span of 18 bases. The CDR3 is CASSLSLWDFPLHF. The CDR3 bases are TGTGCCAGTAGTCTGAGTCTCTGGGACTTTCCCCTCCACTTT.

The chain is built from TRBV19 and TRBJ1-1, with TRBD1 identical over 8 bases. The V segment lost 6 bases and the J segment 5 bases; nucleotides outside the gene matches: 8. This CDR3 is 14 amino acids long. Per germline, CDR1 LNHDA and CDR2 SQIVND (reference sequence). In nucleotides, the CDR3 is TGTGCCAGTAGCACTGACAGGGGAGGGACTGAAGCTTTCTTT. This encodes CASSTDRGGTEAFF. The whole variable domain, remainder taken from reference TRBV19 and TRBJ1-1, is DGGITQSPKYLFRKEGQNVTLSCEQNLNHDAMYWYRQDPGQGLRLIYYSQIVNDFQKGDIAEGYSVSREKKESFPLTVTSAQKNPTAFYLCASSTDRGGTEAFFGQGTRLTVV.

V gene TRBV6-6 combines with J gene TRBJ1-1; no reliable D call. V lost 5 bases, J lost 0 bases, and 7 bases lay in between. Germline-derived CDR1 and CDR2 are MNHNY and SVGAGI (reference sequence). The CDR3 sequence is 13 residues long. CDR3 region: CASSARMNTEAFF. The CDR3 DNA reads TGTGCCAGCAGTGCGCGAATGAACACTGAAGCTTTCTTT.

The V and J genes are TRBV5-1 and TRBJ1-2, with a weak D call TRBD1 (5 bases). Trimming pared 1 base from V and 1 base from J, leaving 8 bases between. The CDR3 totals 14 residues. Germline V lookup: CDR1 SGHRS, CDR2 YFSETQ. The CDR3 spells CASSLSTDNYGYTF. The CDR3 DNA reads TGCGCCAGCAGCTTGTCGACAGATAACTATGGCTACACCTTC.